These 17 T cell receptor beta chains were sequenced from one sample in a study of T-cell reconstitution after alpha-beta-depleted transplantation in children. It was with unique molecular identifiers that the TCRbeta library was prepared. TCRdb independently ran MiXCR on the PCR reads; one entry per CDR3 protein. The repertoire includes more than 150,000 distinct CDR3 sequences, roughly 14% of them detected once, and approximately 13% sits in the top ten. This specimen consisted of PBMCs from the stem cell graft donor, obtained from the stem cell graft. The receptors stem from a human donor who donated a stem cell graft to a child with acute lymphoblastic leukemia.

Comments on this clonotype: A much more abundant neighbour one base away suggests this may be a read error. The chain has TRBV4-1 and TRBJ1-2; D is possibly TRBD1 (5 bases). Trimming removed 0 bases from V and 8 bases from J, with 16 bases in between. The CDR3 totals 15 residues. Germline lookup yields CDR1 MGHRA and CDR2 YSYEKL. The DNA for the CDR3 is TGCGCCAGCAGCCAAGAGCGGGCAGGGAGCGGAGGCTACACCTTC. This translates into CASSQERAGSGGYTF.

In this sample, this clonotype turned up a few times. This chain joins TRBV7-9 and TRBJ1-6; D is undetermined. The germline V gene encodes CDR1 SEHNR and CDR2 FQNEAQ (reference sequence). The CDR3 has 13 residues. The V gene lost 1 base and the J gene lost 6 bases, with 4 bases spanning the gap. The CDR3 coding sequence is TGTGCCAGCAGCTTAGATGGTAATTCACCCCTCCACTTT. This encodes CASSLDGNSPLHF.

Concerning this clonotype: With a much larger clone just one base away, this may be a read error. J is TRBJ2-5 and V is TRBV5-1, with D unclear. CDR3 size: 15 residues. Germline V lookup: CDR1 SGHRS, CDR2 YFSETQ. The CDR3 DNA reads as TGCGCCAACAGCTCCCGGACGGCATATCAAGAGACCCAGTACTTC. Translating gives CANSSRTAYQETQYF.

This clonotype was seen many times. The genes are TRBV12-3 or TRBV12-4 and TRBJ2-5; D unresolved. The CDR3 runs 12 residues. Trimming shortened V by 3 bases and J by 4 bases, and 6 bases separated the two germline ends. The CDR3 reads CASSFDGETQYF. The CDR3 DNA sequence: TGTGCCAGCAGTTTTGACGGAGAGACCCAGTACTTC.

V gene TRBV5-1 combines with J gene TRBJ1-1, with a possible D match to TRBD1 (6 bases). V was cut by 3 bases and J by 1 base, with 10 bases left in between. The CDR3 covers 14 residues. Germline CDR1 is SGHRS and CDR2 is YFSETQ. The DNA for the CDR3 is TGCGCCAGCAGCTCGGCGGGACAGAACACTGAAGCTTTCTTT. Translation gives CASSSAGQNTEAFF.

The table lists this clonotype with many counts. The chain employs TRBV5-1 and TRBJ2-1; 8 bases match TRBD2. The CDR3 totals 12 residues. V shed 4 bases and J 14 bases; nucleotides not matched to a gene: 8. Per germline, CDR1 SGHRS and CDR2 YFSETQ. CDR3 residues: CASSVSSGSEFF. The CDR3 DNA follows: TGCGCCAGCAGCGTATCCAGCGGGAGCGAGTTCTTC.

This clonotype was seen repeatedly, ten times or more. The chain combines TRBV29-1 with TRBJ2-2; D uncertain. The germline V and J ends were trimmed by 2 bases and 2 bases, with 9 bases remaining between them. This CDR3 comprises 14 residues. The germline gives CDR1 SQVTM, CDR2 ANQGSEA. The CDR3 loop reads CSVEKGRNTGELFF. The CDR3 bases are TGCAGCGTTGAAAAGGGCAGAAACACCGGGGAGCTGTTTTTT.

This clonotype has at least ten counts. The chain carries TRBV20-1 and TRBJ2-1; 8 bases are a match to TRBD2. The CDR3 is made up of 15 amino acids. Germline V gives CDR1 DFQATT, CDR2 SNEGSKA (reference sequence). The junction had 13 bases not matched to a gene; V was cut back by 5 bases and J by 7 bases. The CDR3 region is CSAPSGGRTGNEQFF. CDR3 nucleotide sequence: TGCAGTGCTCCATCCGGCGGGAGGACGGGGAATGAGCAGTTCTTC.

The chain employs TRBV19 and TRBJ1-2; 7 bases line up with TRBD1. The CDR3 totals 18 residues. CDR1 and CDR2 (germline): LNHDA, SQIVND (reference sequence). The V segment lost 6 bases and the J segment 4 bases; nucleotides outside the gene matches: 20. This CDR3 is CASSRGGWGQRDSYGYTF. The DNA for the CDR3 is TGTGCCAGTAGCAGAGGTGGTTGGGGACAGCGCGACTCCTATGGCTACACCTTC.

The chain recombines TRBV30 with TRBJ2-1; possibly TRBD1 or TRBD2 for D (5 bases each). Germline V gene lookup returns CDR1 GTSNPN and CDR2 SVGIG (reference sequence). The CDR3 totals 13 residues. V gave up 2 bases and J gave up 5 bases, with 10 bases separating them. This chain's CDR3 is CAWSSSGHNEQFF. In nucleotides, the CDR3 is TGTGCCTGGAGTTCCTCGGGACACAATGAGCAGTTCTTC.

As to this clonotype: This could be a read error, since a much larger clone is one nucleotide away. The V call is TRBV29-1, the J call TRBJ2-2, with 8 bases aligning to TRBD2. CDR1 and CDR2 (germline): SQVTM, ANQGSEA. This CDR3 spans 15 amino acids. The CDR3 DNA is TGCAGCGCCCATGGAGCGGGAGTGAACACCGGGGAGCCGTTTTTT. Translation: CSAHGAGVNTGEPFF.

In this sample, this clonotype turned up many times. J is TRBJ1-5 and V is TRBV20-1; 12 nucleotides match TRBD1. Germline V gene lookup returns CDR1 DFQATT and CDR2 SNEGSKA (reference sequence). J gave up 5 bases and V 5 bases, and 4 bases lay outside the gene matches. This CDR3 spans 14 amino acids. CDR3 loop: CSARDRGPYQPQHF. In DNA form, the CDR3 reads TGCAGTGCTCGGGACAGGGGGCCCTATCAGCCCCAGCATTTT.

This clonotype was detected many times. This chain uses TRBV27 with TRBJ1-5; D is possibly TRBD1 (5 bases). Germline CDR1 is MNHEY and CDR2 is SMNVEV (reference sequence). The V and J ends lost 0 bases and 5 bases respectively, with 8 bases between them. The CDR3 is 14 amino acids. The DNA for the CDR3 is TGTGCCAGCAGTTTATCACAGGAGTATCAGCCCCAGCATTTT. This translates into CASSLSQEYQPQHF.

This clonotype was seen a few times. This chain connects TRBV20-1 to TRBJ2-7, with a possible D match to TRBD2 (6 bases). The germline V and J ends were trimmed by 1 base and 2 bases, with 9 bases remaining between them. The CDR3 extends over 13 amino acids. CDR1 and CDR2 (germline): DFQATT, SNEGSKA (reference sequence). The CDR3 coding sequence is TGCAGTGCTAGAGGTAGCGGAACCTACGAGCAGTACTTC. Translating it yields CSARGSGTYEQYF.

This chain uses TRBV5-1 with TRBJ2-1; perhaps TRBD2 as D (5 bases). The CDR3 has 16 residues. Trimming stripped 2 bases from V and 4 bases from J, with 16 bases between. Germline CDR1 reads SGHRS; CDR2 reads YFSETQ. CDR3 protein: CASSLSRGLIYNEQFF. The CDR3 DNA reads TGCGCCAGCAGCTTATCACGAGGACTGATTTACAATGAGCAGTTCTTC.

With regard to this clonotype: Being one base from a much bigger clone, this may be a read error. The V gene is TRBV7-9, the J gene TRBJ2-2; unclear D gene. This CDR3 is 17 amino acids long. CDR1 is SEHNR and CDR2 is FQNEAQ in the germline V gene (reference sequence). Trimming removed 0 bases from V and 2 bases from J, with 13 bases in between. In DNA form, the CDR3 reads TGTGCCAGCAGCTTAGCGCTAGTGAGACAAAACACCGGGGAGCTGTTTTTT. Its translation is CASSLALVRQNTGELFF.

Ten or more counts support this clonotype. The genes are TRBV12-3 or TRBV12-4 and TRBJ2-4; D is possibly TRBD2 (6 bases). The V end lost 4 bases, the J end lost 5 bases, and 15 bases lay between the germline ends. The CDR3 has 15 residues. The CDR3 loop is CASSSRPGSENIQYF. CDR3 bases: TGTGCCAGCAGTTCCAGGCCCGGGAGCGAAAACATTCAGTACTTC.